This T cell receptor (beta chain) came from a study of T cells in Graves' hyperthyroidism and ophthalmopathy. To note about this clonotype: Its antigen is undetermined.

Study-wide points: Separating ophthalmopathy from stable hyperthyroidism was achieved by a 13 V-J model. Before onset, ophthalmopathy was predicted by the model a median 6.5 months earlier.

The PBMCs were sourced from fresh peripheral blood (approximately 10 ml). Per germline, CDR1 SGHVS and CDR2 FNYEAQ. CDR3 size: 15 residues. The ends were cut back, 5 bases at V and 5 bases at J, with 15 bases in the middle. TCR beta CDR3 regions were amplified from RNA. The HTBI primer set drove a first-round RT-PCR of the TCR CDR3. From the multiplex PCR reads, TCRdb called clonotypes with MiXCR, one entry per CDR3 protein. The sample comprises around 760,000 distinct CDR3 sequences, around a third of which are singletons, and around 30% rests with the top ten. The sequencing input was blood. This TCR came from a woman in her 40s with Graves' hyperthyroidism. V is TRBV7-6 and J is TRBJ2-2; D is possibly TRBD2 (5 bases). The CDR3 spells CASSPKIDYTGELFF. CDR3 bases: TGTGCCAGCAGCCCGAAAATAGACTATACCGGGGAGCTGTTTTTT.